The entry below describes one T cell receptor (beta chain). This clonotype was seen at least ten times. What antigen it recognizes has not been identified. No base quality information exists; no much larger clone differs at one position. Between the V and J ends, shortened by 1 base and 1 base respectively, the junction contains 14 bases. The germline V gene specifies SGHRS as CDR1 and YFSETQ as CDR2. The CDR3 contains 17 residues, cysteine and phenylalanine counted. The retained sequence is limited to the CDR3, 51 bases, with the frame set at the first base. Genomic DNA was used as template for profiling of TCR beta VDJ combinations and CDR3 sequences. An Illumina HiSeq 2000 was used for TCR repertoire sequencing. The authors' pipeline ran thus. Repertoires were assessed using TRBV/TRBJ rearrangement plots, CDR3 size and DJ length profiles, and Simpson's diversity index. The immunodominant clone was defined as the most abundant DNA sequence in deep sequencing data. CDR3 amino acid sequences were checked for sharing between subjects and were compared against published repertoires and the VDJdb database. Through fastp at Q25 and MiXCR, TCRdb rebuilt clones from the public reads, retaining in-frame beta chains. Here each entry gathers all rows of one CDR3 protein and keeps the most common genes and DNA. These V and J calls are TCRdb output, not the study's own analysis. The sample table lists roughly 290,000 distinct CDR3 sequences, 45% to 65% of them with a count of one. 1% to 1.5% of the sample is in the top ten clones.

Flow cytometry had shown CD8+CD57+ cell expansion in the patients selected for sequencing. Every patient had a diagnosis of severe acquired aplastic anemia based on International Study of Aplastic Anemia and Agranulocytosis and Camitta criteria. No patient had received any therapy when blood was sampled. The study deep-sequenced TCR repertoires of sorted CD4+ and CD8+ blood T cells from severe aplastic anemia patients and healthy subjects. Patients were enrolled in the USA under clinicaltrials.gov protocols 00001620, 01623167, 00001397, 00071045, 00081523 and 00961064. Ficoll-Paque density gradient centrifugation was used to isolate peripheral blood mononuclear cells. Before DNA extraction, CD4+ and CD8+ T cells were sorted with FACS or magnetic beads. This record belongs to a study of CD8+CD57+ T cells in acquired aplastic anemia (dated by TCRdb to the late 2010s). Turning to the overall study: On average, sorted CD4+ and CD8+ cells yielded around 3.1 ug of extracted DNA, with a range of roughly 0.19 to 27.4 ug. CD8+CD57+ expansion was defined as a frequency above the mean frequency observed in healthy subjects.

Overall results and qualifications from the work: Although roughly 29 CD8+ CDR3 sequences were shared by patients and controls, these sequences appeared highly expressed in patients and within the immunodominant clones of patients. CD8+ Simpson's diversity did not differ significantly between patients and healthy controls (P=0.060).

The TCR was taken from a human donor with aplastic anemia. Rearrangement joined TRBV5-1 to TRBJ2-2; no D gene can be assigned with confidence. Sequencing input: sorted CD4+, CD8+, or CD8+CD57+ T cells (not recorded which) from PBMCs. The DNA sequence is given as TGCGCCAGCAGCTTGCGGGTCAACGCGATGAACACCGGGGAGCTGTTTTTT. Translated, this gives CASSLRVNAMNTGELFF.